These 5 T cell receptor beta chains were sequenced from one sample in a study of cytomegalovirus exposure and HLA in healthy donors. PCR was performed using 60 Vbeta and 13 Jbeta primers. Data came from immunoSEQ multiplex PCR; TCRdb stores just in-frame clones and leaves some out. The repertoire holds around 84,000 clones, with around 82% as singletons. The sample taken for sequencing was PBMCs. Receptor source: a man aged 45-65 years in good health and CMV-seronegative.

The CDR3 DNA is TGTGCCATCAGTGGGAACAGGGGCGACGAGCAGTACTTC. Its translation: CAISGNRGDEQYF. The genes are TRBV10-3 and TRBJ2-7; 7 nucleotides agree with TRBD1. Germline loops: CDR1 ENHRY, CDR2 SYGVKD. The CDR3 loop spans 13 amino acids. V lost 4 bases and J lost 5; bases outside the gene matches: 5.

This clone was seen more than once but under ten times. V and J are TRBV7-2 and TRBJ1-2; 10 nucleotides line up with TRBD1. CDR3 length: 12 residues. Germline V gene lookup returns CDR1 SGHTA and CDR2 FQGNSA. J gave up 13 bases and V 5 bases, and 7 bases lay outside the gene matches. DNA for the CDR3: TGTGCCAGCAGCCTTCGGACAGGGGGTGGCACCTTC. Translated, it gives CASSLRTGGGTF.

The chain combines TRBV29-1 with TRBJ1-1; D is uncertain. From germline, CDR1 is SQVTM and CDR2 ANQGSEA. V was shortened by 7 bases and J by 0 bases, with 12 bases between the two germline ends. This CDR3 is built from 13 residues. CDR3 protein: CSGAQTLNTEAFF. CDR3 in DNA: TGCAGCGGGGCTCAGACACTGAACACTGAAGCTTTCTTT.

The chain combines TRBV18 with TRBJ2-5; D is perhaps TRBD2 (5 bases). Trimming stripped 8 bases from V and 5 bases from J, with 18 bases between. This CDR3 has 14 amino acids. Germline CDR1 and CDR2: KGHSH and LQKENI. The CDR3, as DNA: TGTGCCAGCCTCCCCGCGTTCGGGGTCGAGACCCAGTACTTC. The encoded protein is CASLPAFGVETQYF.

V gene TRBV7-2 combines with J gene TRBJ2-7, with 7 bases that match TRBD2. The CDR3 runs 14 residues. V lost 1 base and J lost 12; bases outside the gene matches: 12. Germline V lookup: CDR1 SGHTA, CDR2 FQGNSA. CDR3 residues: CASSLVGTAGVSYF. CDR3 DNA sequence: TGTGCCAGCAGCTTAGTAGGGACGGCGGGGGTGTCGTACTTC.